This T cell receptor (beta chain) is drawn from a study of molecular identifiers for immune sequencing clone quantification. General study points: Sizes of highly expanded clones could be underestimated through identical TCRs sharing a barcode. Reports indicate spiked Jurkat TCR RNA from one cell could be found among roughly 930,000 naive cells.

A word on this clonotype: Its antigen is unknown. A much larger clone is a single base away; this may be a read error.

Via MiXCR, TCRdb re-called the PCR reads, giving one row per CDR3 protein. The sample yields 88,000 or so distinct CDR3 sequences, approximately 22% seen once. The germline gives CDR1 KGHSH, CDR2 LQKENI. The CDR3 totals 17 residues. Sorting selected naive CD8 T cells with a CD8+CD4-CCR7+CD45RA+ phenotype. This receptor was obtained from a human donor in good health. Some libraries in this study had Jurkat cell RNA spiked in. The gene calls are TRBV18 and TRBJ2-5; TRBD2 agrees at 10 bases. Sequences were obtained from naive CD8+ T cells from blood, with Jurkat cell RNA spiked in. Subset of the sample: FACS-sorted CD8+CD4-CCR7+CD45RA+ naive T cells. This CDR3 is CASSPRLAGVLQEPQYF. Written as DNA, the CDR3 is TGTGCCAGCTCACCAAGACTAGCGGGCGTCCTCCAAGAGCCCCAGTACTTC.